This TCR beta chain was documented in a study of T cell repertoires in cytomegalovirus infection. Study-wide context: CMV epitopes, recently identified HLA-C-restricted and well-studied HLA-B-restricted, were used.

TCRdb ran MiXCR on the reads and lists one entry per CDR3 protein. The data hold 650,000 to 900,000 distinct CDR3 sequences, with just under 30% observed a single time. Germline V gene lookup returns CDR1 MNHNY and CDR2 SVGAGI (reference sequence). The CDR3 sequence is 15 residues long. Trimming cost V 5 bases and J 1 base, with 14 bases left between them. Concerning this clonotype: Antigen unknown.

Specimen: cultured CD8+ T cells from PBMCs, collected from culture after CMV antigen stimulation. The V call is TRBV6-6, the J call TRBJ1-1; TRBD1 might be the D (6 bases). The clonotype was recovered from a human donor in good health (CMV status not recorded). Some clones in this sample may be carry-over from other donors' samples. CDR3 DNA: TGTGCCAGCAGTCGATCGCCGACAGGGAACACTGAAGCTTTCTTT. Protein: CASSRSPTGNTEAFF.